Below are 5 T cell receptor beta chains sequenced from a single sample in a study of blood T cell repertoires in COVID-19 (dated by TCRdb to between 2020 and 2021). Library generation was performed with the immunoSEQ multiplex PCR assay. What TCRdb holds here is the immuneACCESS table cut down to in-frame rearrangements. Part of the clones is not present; checked against another copy, under half of the missing clones reflect an unresolved V gene, and the others are unexplained. This sample has some 240,000 clones in its table, and approximately 86% of those were observed once. Around 3% of the sample is taken by the ten largest. Input material: PBMCs or T cells enriched from blood (not recorded which). The receptor source for this set is a woman between 35 and 50 years old with acute COVID-19.

The chain employs TRBV19 and TRBJ2-2, with TRBD1 matching over 10 bases. Germline V CDR1 and CDR2: LNHDA, SQIVND (reference sequence). Trimming cost V 3 bases and J 6 bases; bases outside gene matches: 13. CDR3 size: 18 residues. The CDR3 reads CASSMPAYGTGVPGELFF. The CDR3, as DNA: TGTGCCAGTAGTATGCCCGCCTACGGGACAGGGGTTCCCGGGGAGCTGTTTTTT.

This chain uses TRBV21-1 with TRBJ2-1; the table gives TRBD2 as D, unverified against the DNA. TRBV21-1 counts as a pseudogene. The CDR3 runs to 19 residues. The CDR3 loop reads CASSWFGLAGGPKSNEQFF. Written as DNA, the CDR3 is TGTGCCAGCAGCTGGTTCGGACTAGCGGGAGGGCCCAAGTCGAATGAGCAGTTCTTC.

The chain couples TRBV19 to TRBJ1-4; the D gene is possibly TRBD1 (6 bases). With 4 bases removed from V and 3 bases from J, the gap between germline ends came to 12 bases. Germline CDR1 reads LNHDA; CDR2 reads SQIVND (reference sequence). CDR3 length: 15 amino acids. The CDR3 nucleotides read TGTGCCAGTAGTACTTCGACAGGCGCTAATGAAAAACTGTTTTTT. It specifies CASSTSTGANEKLFF.

This chain uses TRBV18 with TRBJ1-1; 7 bases line up with TRBD1. The CDR3 has 16 amino acids. V lost 3 bases to trimming and J lost 0 bases; unmatched junction nucleotides: 7. Germline values: CDR1 KGHSH, CDR2 LQKENI. Here the CDR3 DNA reads TGTGCCAGCTCACCTTCAGGGGGTTACATGAACACTGAAGCTTTCTTT. It encodes CASSPSGGYMNTEAFF.

The rearrangement links TRBV7-9 to TRBJ1-4; 8 bases are a match to TRBD1. Germline V lookup: CDR1 SEHNR, CDR2 FQNEAQ (reference sequence). The CDR3 is made up of 15 amino acids. J lost 4 bases, V lost 5 bases, and 6 bases had no gene match. In nucleotides, the CDR3 is TGTGCCAGCAGCCTCGGACAGGGTGGTAATGAAAAACTGTTTTTT. Translating it yields CASSLGQGGNEKLFF.